These T cell receptor beta chains were read from a single sample in a study of blood T cell repertoires in COVID-19. TCRdb's table, derived via immunoSEQ multiplex PCR, lists solely in-frame clones and lacks some. This sample has tens of thousands of clones, with around 90% found just once. The sequenced sample was peripheral blood. The origin of the receptors is a man aged 55-75 years with acute or convalescent COVID-19. CDR3s include the opening cysteine and the closing phenylalanine or tryptophan. A D gene is named only where the DNA matches it firmly. Clone size is stated in some rows and not others, as once, few, many or a class when expanded.

NA,NA,TRBV6-1,TRBJ1-1,TGTGCCAGCAGTGAAATTGGACAGAAAGCTTTCTTT,CASSEIGQKAFF
NA,NA,TRBV19,TRBJ1-5,TGTGCCAGTAGTATAGTTCGGCAGGGGAATCAGCCCCAGCATTTT,CASSIVRQGNQPQHF
NA,NA,TRBV7-9,TRBJ2-3,TGTGCCACCCGGGGGGCCGGTGCAGATACGCAGTATTTT,CATRGAGADTQYF
NA,NA,TRBV7-2,TRBJ2-7,TGTGCCAGCAGCCGCGGGCCGTACGGGGATCCCTACGAGCAGTACTTC,CASSRGPYGDPYEQYF
NA,NA,TRBV30,TRBJ1-5,TGTGCCTGGACCCCGGGAAGGGGGGGTCAGCCCCAGCATTTT,CAWTPGRGGQPQHF
NA,TRBD1,TRBV6-5,TRBJ1-6,TGTGCCGTCAGGATAGGGACAGGAGGCTCACCCCTCCACTTT,CAVRIGTGGSPLHF
NA,NA,TRBV5-6,TRBJ2-2,TGTGCCAGCAGACAGGGCCCCGGGGAGCTGTTTTTT,CASRQGPGELFF
NA,TRBD1,TRBV3-1/TRBV3-2,TRBJ2-7,TGTGCCAGCAGCCAAGGCAGGGGGCCCCGCTCCTACGAGCAGTACTTC,CASSQGRGPRSYEQYF
once,NA,TRBV5-6,TRBJ1-3,TGTGCCAGCAGCTTGGCTCAGAATAGAAACACCATATATTTT,CASSLAQNRNTIYF
NA,TRBD2,TRBV15,TRBJ2-1,TGTGCCACCAGCAGAGACCCCATGGCGGGGGGGGTGGGCAATGAGCAGTTCTTC,CATSRDPMAGGVGNEQFF
NA,NA,TRBV6-5,TRBJ1-4,TGTGCCAGCCGGGGGGGAAAACTGTTTTTT,CASRGGKLFF
NA,NA,TRBV30,TRBJ1-1,TGTGCCTGGAGACCGGTTGCGGCTGAAGCTTTCTTT,CAWRPVAAEAFF
many,TRBD1,TRBV7-8,TRBJ2-1,TGTGCCAGCAGCTTAGAGGTGACAGGGCTTGGCAATGAGCAGTTCTTC,CASSLEVTGLGNEQFF
NA,TRBD1,TRBV10-3,TRBJ1-1,TGTGCCATCAGTGACCGACAGGGAGGCACTGAAGCTTTCTTT,CAISDRQGGTEAFF
once,TRBD1,TRBV5-1,TRBJ1-2,TGCGCCAGCACCTCTATGGACAGGGCTGGTGGCTACACCTTC,CASTSMDRAGGYTF
few,NA,TRBV6-5,TRBJ1-1,TGTGCCAGCAGTTACGTCCCAGGAACAAGGACTGAAGCTTTCTTT,CASSYVPGTRTEAFF
once,TRBD2,TRBV3-1/TRBV3-2,TRBJ2-5,TGTGCCAGCAGACGCGGGGGGGAGACCCAGTACTTC,CASRRGGETQYF
NA,NA,TRBV6-2/TRBV6-3,TRBJ2-5,TGTGCCAGCAGTTACCTATTTGGGAGGGGGGCCCACCAAGAGACCCAGTACTTC,CASSYLFGRGAHQETQYF
NA,TRBD1,TRBV3-1/TRBV3-2,TRBJ1-2,TGTGCCAGCAGCCAAGGCTCTTGGGGACAGGGGGCGCGGTATGGCTACACCTTC,CASSQGSWGQGARYGYTF
NA,NA,TRBV9,TRBJ2-3,TGTGCCAGCAGCCCTTCCGGATGGGCGGGGATCCCCCATACGCAGTATTTT,CASSPSGWAGIPHTQYF
NA,TRBD1,TRBV10-3,TRBJ1-2,TGTGCCATCCGAGGAGGGGGCGGACTTATCGACTATGGCTACACCTTC,CAIRGGGGLIDYGYTF
NA,NA,TRBV11-2,TRBJ1-3,TGTGCCAGCAGCTTAGGGGCAGGGAGGATGCACACCATATATTTT,CASSLGAGRMHTIYF
NA,NA,TRBV20-1,TRBJ1-1,TGCAGTGTGCCACTTGACACTGAAGCTTTCTTT,CSVPLDTEAFF
NA,NA,TRBV7-8,TRBJ1-1,TGTGCCAGCAGCTTAGCGGGGGCGCGGGACACTGAAGCTTTCTTT,CASSLAGARDTEAFF
NA,TRBD1,TRBV19,TRBJ1-5,TGTGCCAGTAGTATAGCAGGGGGCGCAGGGTATCAGCCCCAGCATTTT,CASSIAGGAGYQPQHF
NA,TRBD1,TRBV7-2,TRBJ1-5,TGTGCCAGCAGTGTCCGGGACAGTCATCAGCCCCAGCATTTT,CASSVRDSHQPQHF
NA,TRBD1,TRBV11-2,TRBJ2-7,TGTGCCAGCAGTAGCCTCCGGACAGGGGAGGACGAGCAGTACTTC,CASSSLRTGEDEQYF
NA,NA,TRBV10-3,TRBJ2-3,TGTGCCATCAGTGAGTACGGGACACCTAGCACAGATACGCAGTATTTT,CAISEYGTPSTDTQYF
NA,NA,TRBV6-2/TRBV6-3,TRBJ1-1,TGTGCCAGCAGTTACCAGGGAGGCACTGAAGCTTTCTTT,CASSYQGGTEAFF
NA,NA,TRBV5-1,TRBJ2-5,TGCGCCAGCAGCTTTGACTCGCCTGGGGAGACCCAGTACTTC,CASSFDSPGETQYF
NA,NA,TRBV7-2,TRBJ1-2,TGTGCCAGCAGCTTACTCTCCGGGGAGGGCTACACCTTC,CASSLLSGEGYTF
NA,NA,TRBV12-3/TRBV12-4,TRBJ1-5,TGTGCCAGCAGTTTCAGTCGTCAGCCCCAGCATTTT,CASSFSRQPQHF
NA,NA,TRBV7-3,TRBJ2-3,TGTGCCAGCAGCCTTGCCGGGGAAAACACAGATACGCAGTATTTT,CASSLAGENTDTQYF
NA,NA,TRBV19,TRBJ1-5,TGTGCCAGTAGAAGCCCCGCATATAGCAATCAGCCCCAGCATTTT,CASRSPAYSNQPQHF
NA,NA,TRBV2,TRBJ2-5,TGTGCCAGCAGTGAAGGGGGCAGTGGGGAGACCCAGTACTTC,CASSEGGSGETQYF
NA,TRBD1,TRBV6-5,TRBJ1-4,TGTGCCAGCAGAGAGACAGGGGGGACGGAAAAACTGTTTTTT,CASRETGGTEKLFF
few,NA,TRBV7-2,TRBJ2-5,TGTGCCAGCAGCTTAGGGCCGGGGGGCTGGGAGACCCAGTACTTC,CASSLGPGGWETQYF
NA,TRBD1,TRBV9,TRBJ1-3,TGTGCCAGCAGCGCCGGACAGGCCGGCACGGGAAACACCATATATTTT,CASSAGQAGTGNTIYF
NA,TRBD2,TRBV9,TRBJ2-3,TGTGCCAGCACGACACTAGCGGGCGCTTTCACAGATACGCAGTATTTT,CASTTLAGAFTDTQYF
NA,TRBD1,TRBV3-1/TRBV3-2,TRBJ2-1,TGTGCCAGCAGCCAAAGTCCCGGGACAGGGGGTGAGCAGTTCTTC,CASSQSPGTGGEQFF
NA,NA,TRBV7-2,TRBJ1-3,TGTGCCAGCAGCTCCCTTAACTCTGGAAACACCATATATTTT,CASSSLNSGNTIYF
NA,TRBD1,TRBV3-1/TRBV3-2,TRBJ2-7,TGTGCCAGCAGCCTCGGGGGACAGGGGGCCTACGAGCAGTACTTC,CASSLGGQGAYEQYF
NA,NA,TRBV9,TRBJ2-5,TGTGCCAGCAGCGTAGAATCCCGAGCGTGGGAGAAGGAGACCCAGTACTTC,CASSVESRAWEKETQYF
NA,TRBD1,TRBV19,TRBJ1-2,TGTGCCAGTAGTATCCGGGCGGGGACAGCCTATGGCTACACCTTC,CASSIRAGTAYGYTF
NA,NA,TRBV4-3,TRBJ1-1,TGCGCCAGCAGCCAAGAGGGAGGCTTGAACACTGAAGCTTTCTTT,CASSQEGGLNTEAFF
NA,TRBD1,TRBV5-4,TRBJ1-2,TGTGCCAGCAGCTTCCGGGACAGGGGATATGGCTACACCTTC,CASSFRDRGYGYTF
NA,NA,TRBV6-1,TRBJ1-3,TGTGCCAGCAGTGAAGGGGTCGGACAGTTCTCTGGAAACACCATATATTTT,CASSEGVGQFSGNTIYF
NA,NA,TRBV19,TRBJ1-5,TGTGCCACCTTACACGAGGATAGCAATCAGCCCCAGCATTTT,CATLHEDSNQPQHF
NA,TRBD1,TRBV10-2,TRBJ2-1,TGCGCCAGCAGTGAGTCGATCGTGACAGGGGGCAATGAGCAGTTCTTC,CASSESIVTGGNEQFF